This T cell receptor beta chain emerged from a study of shared clonotypes between healthy human individuals. The germline V gene encodes CDR1 LNHDA and CDR2 SQIVND (reference sequence). The junction had 3 bases not matched to a gene; V was cut back by 3 bases and J by 5 bases. There are 14 residues in the CDR3. In the case of this clone: Antigen unknown.

Study outcomes and limitations: Approximately 4.5% was the fraction of naive CD4 clonotypes found shared across four donors.

Sequenced by immunoSEQ multiplex PCR; TCRdb stores in-frame clones only, minus some. The data contain more than 2 million clones, around 95% of them singletons. CD4+ cells were split into CD45RA+ naive and CD45RA-negative memory subsets. V usage is TRBV19 and J usage is TRBJ2-7; 11 positions match TRBD2. The sample was naive CD4+ T cells sorted from blood. Subset here: CD45RA+ positively selected. The receptor was isolated from a man younger than 35 in good health. The CDR3 is CASSITSGGHEQYF. The CDR3 bases are TGTGCCAGTAGTATTACTAGCGGGGGCCACGAGCAGTACTTC.